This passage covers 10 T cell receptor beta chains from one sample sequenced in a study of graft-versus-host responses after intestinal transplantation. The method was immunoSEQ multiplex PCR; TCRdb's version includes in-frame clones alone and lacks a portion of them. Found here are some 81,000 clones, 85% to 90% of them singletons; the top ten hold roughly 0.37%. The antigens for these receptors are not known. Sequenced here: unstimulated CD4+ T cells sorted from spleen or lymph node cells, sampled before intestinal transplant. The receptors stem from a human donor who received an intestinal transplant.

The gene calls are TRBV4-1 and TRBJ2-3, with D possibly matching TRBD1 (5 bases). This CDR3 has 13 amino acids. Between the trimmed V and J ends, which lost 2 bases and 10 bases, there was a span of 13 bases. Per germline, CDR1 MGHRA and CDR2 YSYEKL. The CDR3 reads CASSQLGHRPQYF. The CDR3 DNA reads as TGCGCCAGCAGCCAACTCGGACACCGGCCGCAGTATTTT.

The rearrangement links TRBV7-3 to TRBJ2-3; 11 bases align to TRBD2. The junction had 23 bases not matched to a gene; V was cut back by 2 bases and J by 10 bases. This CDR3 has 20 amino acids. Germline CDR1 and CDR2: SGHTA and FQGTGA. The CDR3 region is CASSLLGLAGGPARNNPQYF. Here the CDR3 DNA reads TGTGCCAGCAGCTTACTGGGGTTAGCGGGGGGGCCGGCCCGAAATAATCCGCAGTATTTT.

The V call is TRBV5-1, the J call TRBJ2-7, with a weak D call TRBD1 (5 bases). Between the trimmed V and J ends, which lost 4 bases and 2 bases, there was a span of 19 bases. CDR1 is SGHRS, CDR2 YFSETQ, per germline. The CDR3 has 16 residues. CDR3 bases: TGCGCCAGCAGCACTAAACCAGGAAGGGGCCCCTACGAGCAGTACTTC. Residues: CASSTKPGRGPYEQYF.

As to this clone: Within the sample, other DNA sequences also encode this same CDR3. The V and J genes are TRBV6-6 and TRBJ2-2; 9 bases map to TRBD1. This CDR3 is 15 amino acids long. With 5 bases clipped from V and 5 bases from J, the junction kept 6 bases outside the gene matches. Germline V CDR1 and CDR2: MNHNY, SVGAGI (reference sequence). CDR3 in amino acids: CASSPGQGRTGELFF. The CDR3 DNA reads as TGTGCCAGCAGTCCCGGACAGGGGCGGACCGGGGAGCTGTTTTTT.

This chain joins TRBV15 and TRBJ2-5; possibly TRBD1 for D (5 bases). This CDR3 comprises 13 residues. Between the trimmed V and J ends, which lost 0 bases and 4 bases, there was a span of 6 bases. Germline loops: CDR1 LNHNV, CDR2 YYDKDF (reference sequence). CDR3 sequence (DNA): TGTGCCACCAGCAGAGACAGGGTAGAGACCCAGTACTTC. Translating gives CATSRDRVETQYF.

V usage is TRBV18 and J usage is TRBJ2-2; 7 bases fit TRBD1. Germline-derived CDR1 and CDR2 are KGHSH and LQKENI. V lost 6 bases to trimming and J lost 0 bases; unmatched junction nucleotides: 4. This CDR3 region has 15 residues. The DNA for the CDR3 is TGTGCCAGCTCCCCGACAGGGCCGAACACCGGGGAGCTGTTTTTT. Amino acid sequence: CASSPTGPNTGELFF. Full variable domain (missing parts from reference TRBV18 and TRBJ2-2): NAGVMQNPRHLVRRRGQEARLRCSPMKGHSHVYWYRQLPEEGLKFMVYLQKENIIDESGMPKERFSAEFPKEGPSILRIQQVVRGDSAAYFCASSPTGPNTGELFFGEGSRLTVL.

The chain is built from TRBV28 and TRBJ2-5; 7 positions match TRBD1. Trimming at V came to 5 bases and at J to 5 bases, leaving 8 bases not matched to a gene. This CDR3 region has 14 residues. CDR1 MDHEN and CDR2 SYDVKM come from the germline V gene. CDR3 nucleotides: TGTGCCAGCAGTGAACAGGGGTGGGGGGAGACCCAGTACTTC. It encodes CASSEQGWGETQYF.

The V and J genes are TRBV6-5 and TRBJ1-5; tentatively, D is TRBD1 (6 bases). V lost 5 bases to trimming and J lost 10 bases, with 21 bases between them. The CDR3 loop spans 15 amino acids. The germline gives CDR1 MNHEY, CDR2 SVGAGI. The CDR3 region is CASSNTGGQGNPQHF. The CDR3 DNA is TGTGCCAGCAGTAACACGGGTGGGCAGGGGAATCCCCAGCATTTT.

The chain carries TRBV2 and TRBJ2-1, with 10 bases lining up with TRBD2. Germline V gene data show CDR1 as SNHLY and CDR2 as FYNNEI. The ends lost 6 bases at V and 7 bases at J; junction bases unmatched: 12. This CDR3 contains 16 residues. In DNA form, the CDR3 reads TGTGCCAGCAGCTTACCCGGACTAGCGGTATTGAATGAGCAGTTCTTC. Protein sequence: CASSLPGLAVLNEQFF.

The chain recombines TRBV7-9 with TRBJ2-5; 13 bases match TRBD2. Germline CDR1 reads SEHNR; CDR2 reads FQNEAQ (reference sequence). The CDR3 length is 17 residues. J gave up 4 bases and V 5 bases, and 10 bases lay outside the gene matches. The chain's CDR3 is CASSPGLAGLILETQYF. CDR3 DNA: TGTGCCAGCAGCCCGGGACTAGCGGGGCTTATTTTAGAGACCCAGTACTTC.